The 8 T cell receptor beta chains below come from one sample, sequenced in a study of T cell changes during pregnancy in multiple sclerosis. Method: immunoSEQ multiplex PCR; TCRdb's copy keeps in-frame clones and lacks some. The repertoire consists of about 40,000 clones, with around 93% occurring once and the leading ten covering roughly 0.35%. The sample was CD4+ T cells from peripheral blood mononuclear cells, taken after pregnancy. These TCRs come from a female donor with multiple sclerosis, enrolled in a pregnancy study.

A few counts support this clone. V gene TRBV5-1 combines with J gene TRBJ2-5; TRBD2 might be the D (6 bases). CDR1 and CDR2 from the germline V gene are SGHRS and YFSETQ. The CDR3 covers 15 residues. Trimming took 5 bases from V and 4 from J, leaving 18 bases between them. The CDR3 DNA sequence: TGCGCCAGCAGTTTCAGACTGACAGCGGGAGAGACCCAGTACTTC. Translation: CASSFRLTAGETQYF.

In this sample, this clone turned up once. The chain recombines TRBV5-8 with TRBJ1-4, with TRBD1 matching over 8 bases. The trim removed 4 bases at V and 14 bases at J, leaving 16 bases unmatched. This CDR3 is 15 amino acids long. In germline, CDR1 is SGHTS, CDR2 YDEGEE. CDR3 nucleotide sequence: TGTGCCAGCAGCGGCGACAGGGGCCGCGCGGGGAGGCTGTTTTTT. Encoded protein: CASSGDRGRAGRLFF.

This rearrangement joins TRBV5-6 to TRBJ1-1, with D possibly being TRBD1 (6 bases). Trimming stripped 2 bases from V and 6 bases from J, with 11 bases between. Germline V gene sequence: CDR1 SGHDT, CDR2 YYEEEE. The CDR3 is 13 amino acids. The CDR3 region is CASSLQGGAEAFF. The CDR3 DNA follows: TGTGCCAGCAGCTTACAAGGGGGAGCTGAAGCTTTCTTT. The whole variable domain, filled in from reference TRBV5-6 and TRBJ1-1, reads DAGVTQSPTHLIKTRGQQVTLRCSPKSGHDTVSWYQQALGQGPQFIFQYYEEEERQRGNFPDRFSGHQFPNYSSELNVNALLLGDSALYLCASSLQGGAEAFFGQGTRLTVV.

In its sample, this clone was seen once. The chain combines TRBV29-1 with TRBJ1-2, with D perhaps TRBD1 (5 bases). With 4 bases removed from V and 7 bases from J, the gap between germline ends came to 16 bases. The length of the CDR3 is 13 residues. Germline V gives CDR1 SQVTM, CDR2 ANQGSEA. The CDR3 region is CSVVQGPLSGYTF. CDR3 coding DNA: TGCAGCGTTGTGCAGGGCCCTTTGTCTGGCTACACCTTC.

This chain connects TRBV5-1 to TRBJ1-2; D remains unclear. Per germline, CDR1 SGHRS and CDR2 YFSETQ. V was trimmed by 0 bases and J by 4 bases, leaving 10 bases between them. The CDR3 sequence is 14 residues long. The CDR3 reads CASSLVTGSYGYTF. CDR3 in DNA: TGCGCCAGCAGCTTGGTGACCGGGAGCTATGGCTACACCTTC.

V and J are TRBV9 and TRBJ1-3; maybe TRBD1 (5 bases). Germline CDR1 reads SGDLS; CDR2 reads YYNGEE. The V end was cut by 1 base, the J end by 0 bases, with 11 bases between. The CDR3 is made up of 16 amino acids. The CDR3 DNA sequence: TGTGCCAGCAGCGTAACTGGGGCCGGCTCTGGAAACACCATATATTTT. Its translation is CASSVTGAGSGNTIYF.

This chain links TRBV27 with TRBJ1-6, with 10 bases aligning to TRBD1. In germline, CDR1 is MNHEY, CDR2 SMNVEV (reference sequence). Trimming cost V 8 bases and J 0 bases; bases outside gene matches: 1. The CDR3 contains 15 residues. In DNA form, the CDR3 reads TGTGCCAGCCGGACAGGGGGCTCCTATAATTCACCCCTCCACTTT. This codes for CASRTGGSYNSPLHF.

CDR3 sequence: CSVVGQGATEAFF. The CDR3 nucleotides are TGCAGCGTCGTGGGACAGGGGGCCACTGAAGCTTTCTTT. V is TRBV29-1 and J is TRBJ1-1, with TRBD1 identical over 12 bases. J was trimmed by 4 bases and V by 6 bases; bases with no gene match: 3. Germline assignment: CDR1 SQVTM and CDR2 ANQGSEA. The CDR3 runs 13 residues. The full variable domain, in which reference TRBV29-1 and TRBJ1-1 provide the parts outside the CDR3, is SAVISQKPSRDICQRGTSLTIQCQVDSQVTMMFWYRQQPGQSLTLIATANQGSEATYESGFVIDKFPISRPNLTFSTLTVSNMSPEDSSIYLCSVVGQGATEAFFGQGTRLTVV.